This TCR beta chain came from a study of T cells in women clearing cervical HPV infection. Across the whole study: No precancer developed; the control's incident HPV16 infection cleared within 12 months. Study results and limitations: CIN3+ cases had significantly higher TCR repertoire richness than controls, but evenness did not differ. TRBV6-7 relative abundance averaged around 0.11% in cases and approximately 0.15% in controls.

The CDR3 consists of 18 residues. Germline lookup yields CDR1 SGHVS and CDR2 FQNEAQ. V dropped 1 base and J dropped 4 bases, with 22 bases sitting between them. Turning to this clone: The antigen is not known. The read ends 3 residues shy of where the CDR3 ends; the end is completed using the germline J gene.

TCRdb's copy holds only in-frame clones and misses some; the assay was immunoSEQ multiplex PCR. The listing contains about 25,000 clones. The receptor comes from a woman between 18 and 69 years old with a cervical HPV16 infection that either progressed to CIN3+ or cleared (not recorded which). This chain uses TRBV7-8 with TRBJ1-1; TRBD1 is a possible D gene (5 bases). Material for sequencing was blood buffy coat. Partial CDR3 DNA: TGTGCCAGCAGCTTAGTGACAGTGCTCGGGGGTATGGCCACTGAA. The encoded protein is CASSLVTVLGGMATE. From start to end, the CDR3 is CASSLVTVLGGMATEAFF.